This TCR beta chain was documented in a study of identical twins (dated by TCRdb to the mid-2010s). About the investigation overall: To test whether fetal clonotypes persist, the study used deep sequencing on TCR alpha and beta repertoires from monozygotic twins, unrelated adults of various ages, and cord blood. Replicate twin experiments were performed at different times using different library preparation protocols to rule out contamination.

Library preparation was by 5' RACE. TCRdb shows the sequencer as Illumina HiSeq 2000. Template switching added a universal primer binding site, and the final cDNA carried a unique molecular identifier that allowed TCR cDNA molecules to be counted accurately. First-strand cDNA for TCR alpha and beta chains was synthesized from specific primers in the conserved constant-segment region. To control for contamination, each cDNA library was double barcoded with a SMART-Mk sample barcode plus Illumina barcodes. TruSeq adapter sequences, together with Illumina sample barcodes, were added in two successive PCR steps. The Illumina HiSeq platform was used with custom primers to sequence TCR alpha and beta cDNA libraries. As for the authors' bioinformatics: Unique molecular identifiers were extracted from raw reads with MiGEC, and CDR3 positions were determined with MiXCR. For each individual, recombination models were inferred using an EM algorithm with the repgenHMM and IGoR tools. The tcR package in R was used for shared clonotype analysis, with sharing normalized by the product of cloneset sizes. To study raw recombination free of thymic and clonal selection effects, out-of-frame nonproductive sequences were analyzed. Through fastp at Q25 and MiXCR, TCRdb rebuilt clones from the public reads, retaining in-frame beta chains. Each CDR3 protein appears once, grouped with its most common genes and DNA. The V and J calls here are based on TCRdb, not the publication. The sample includes 300,000 to 350,000 distinct CDR3 sequences, with 10% to 15% observed a single time. Roughly 7% of the sample is taken by the ten largest.

Only healthy Caucasian donors were included. Three pairs of female monozygotic twins, all aged roughly 18 to 29 years, were included in the twin cohort. Positive isolation kits from Invitrogen were used to isolate the CD4+ and CD8+ T cell populations. A remark on this clonotype: Its antigen is currently not known. Per-base quality was not reported, and no clone a single base away is much larger than it.

What the research found in general, with its limitations: Recombination models systematically underestimated out-of-frame TCR alpha sharing in monozygotic twins but agreed with sharing between unrelated individuals. Invariant T cells such as MAIT and iNKT could partly confound zero-insertion analyses, though diverse VJ usage argued against this for most clonotypes. Compared with coincidental sharing between unrelated individuals, an excess of low generation-probability sequences was observed among out-of-frame TCR alpha sequences shared between twins. Fewer insertions were carried by abundant cord blood beta clonotypes; a weaker similar trend was observed in young adult naive repertoires, while no such trend was observed in memory repertoires. Excess twin sharing in beta out-of-frame sequences was weaker because fewer shared sequences lowered the signal-to-noise ratio. Because the same donors could not be followed over many years, the conclusions relied on cross-sectional statistical analysis.

CDR1 and CDR2, looked up from the germline V gene, are SQVTM and ANQGSEA. Trimming takes 4 bases from V and 2 bases from J, and the germline ends sit 12 bases apart. CDR3 length: 14 amino acids, cysteine to phenylalanine. The kept DNA is CDR3 alone, 42 bases in frame from the first base. This sample was also put to use in a study of yellow fever vaccine responses in identical twins. The second paper states: The T cell response to vaccination in identical twins was reported by the authors to appear partly convergent and partly personalized. Focusing on identical twins, the study followed the T cell clones that responded to the vaccine, and did so with precision.

This sequence was found in a woman aged 18 to 35 in good health. Sequencing input: CD8+ T cells sorted from blood. Recombination linked TRBV29-1 to TRBJ2-1, with a weak D call of TRBD2 (7 bases match). The DNA sequence follows: TGCAGCGTTGGAGGGGGGGCACCCTACAATGAGCAGTTCTTC. Its translation reads: CSVGGGAPYNEQFF.